The clone carrying this T cell receptor beta chain was counted ten times or more. As yet, its antigen is unknown. The data stem from a study of CD8 T cells in ankylosing spondylitis. Whole-study results and caveats: From matched ankylosing spondylitis synovial fluid, disease-linked clones were reportedly recovered at significantly enriched levels. Prior literature has documented some motif variants in synovial fluid and blood from reactive arthritis. Eight highly homologous variants formed a TCR beta motif that appeared characteristic of ankylosing spondylitis blood.

There are 12 residues in the CDR3. V was shortened by 6 bases and J by 5 bases, with 7 bases between the two germline ends. Library preparation for TCR beta used quantitative 5'-RACE with molecular barcodes. TCRdb redid the calling of the 5' RACE reads with MiXCR, one entry per CDR3 protein. This table holds 200,000 to 250,000 distinct CDR3 sequences, 25% to 30% found once. The TCR originated in a male donor with ankylosing spondylitis or in good health (not recorded which). The sample comprised blood, either unsorted or a sorted T cell fraction (not recorded which). The chain recombines TRBV12-3 or TRBV12-4 with TRBJ2-2, with a possible D match to TRBD2 (5 bases). CDR3 sequence: CASSRGTGELFF. The CDR3 DNA follows: TGTGCCAGCAGCCGAGGGACCGGGGAGCTGTTTTTT.